These 3 T cell receptor beta chains came from one sample sequenced in a study of T cells in Graves' hyperthyroidism and ophthalmopathy. Researchers amplified the TCR beta CDR3 regions from RNA transcripts. The HTBI primer set was used in a first-round RT-PCR of the TCR CDR3. TCRdb itself ran the multiplex PCR reads through MiXCR, one entry per CDR3 protein. Of under 350,000 distinct CDR3 sequences listed, about 20% are singletons. What was sequenced was blood. These receptors came from a woman in her 50s with Graves' hyperthyroidism.

The table lists this clonotype with many counts. The chain couples TRBV2 to TRBJ1-1, with a tentative D call TRBD1 (6 bases). CDR1 is SNHLY, CDR2 FYNNEI, per germline. Deletions cut 6 bases from V and 4 bases from J, with 12 bases between. The CDR3 contains 13 residues. The CDR3 DNA is TGTGCCAGCAGCCACAGGGACGTCACTGAAGCTTTCTTT. This codes for CASSHRDVTEAFF.

At least ten counts were recorded for this clonotype. The chain carries TRBV11-2 and TRBJ2-7; no clear D. V lost 2 bases, J lost 2 bases, and 19 bases lay in between. This CDR3 contains 17 residues. CDR1 is SGHAT and CDR2 is FQNNGV in the germline V gene. CDR3: CASSLMAAASAAYEQYF. The CDR3, as DNA: TGTGCCAGCAGCTTAATGGCGGCAGCCTCGGCGGCCTACGAGCAGTACTTC. Full variable domain (outside the CDR3, taken from reference TRBV11-2 and TRBJ2-7): EAGVAQSPRYKIIEKRQSVAFWCNPISGHATLYWYQQILGQGPKLLIQFQNNGVVDDSQLPKDRFSAERLKGVDSTLKIQPAKLEDSAVYLCASSLMAAASAAYEQYFGPGTRLTVT.

This clonotype was picked up a small number of times. CDR3 loop: CASSPGRPHYGYTF. For the CDR3, the DNA is TGTGCCAGCAGCCCGGGACGGCCGCACTATGGCTACACCTTC. This chain uses TRBV7-9 with TRBJ1-2; D may be TRBD1 (5 bases). V lost 5 bases, J lost 3 bases, and 13 bases lay in between. CDR1 is SEHNR, CDR2 FQNEAQ, per germline (reference sequence). The length of the CDR3 is 14 residues.